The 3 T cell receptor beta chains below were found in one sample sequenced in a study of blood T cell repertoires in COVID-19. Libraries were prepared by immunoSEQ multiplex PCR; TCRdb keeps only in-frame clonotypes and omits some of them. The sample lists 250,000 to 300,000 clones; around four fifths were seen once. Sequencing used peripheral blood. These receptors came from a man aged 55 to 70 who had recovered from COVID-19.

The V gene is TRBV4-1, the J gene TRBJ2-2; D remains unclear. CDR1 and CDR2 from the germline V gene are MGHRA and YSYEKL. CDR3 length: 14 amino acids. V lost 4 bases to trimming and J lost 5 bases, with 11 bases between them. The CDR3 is CASSLIGWTGELFF. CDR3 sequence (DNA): TGCGCCAGCAGCCTAATCGGGTGGACCGGGGAGCTGTTTTTT.

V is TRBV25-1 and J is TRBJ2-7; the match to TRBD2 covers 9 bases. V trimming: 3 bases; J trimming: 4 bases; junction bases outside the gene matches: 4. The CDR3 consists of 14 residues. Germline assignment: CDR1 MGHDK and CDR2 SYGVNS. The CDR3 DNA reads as TGTGCCAGCAGTGAGTTAGCGGGAGTGTACGAGCAGTACTTC. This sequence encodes CASSELAGVYEQYF.

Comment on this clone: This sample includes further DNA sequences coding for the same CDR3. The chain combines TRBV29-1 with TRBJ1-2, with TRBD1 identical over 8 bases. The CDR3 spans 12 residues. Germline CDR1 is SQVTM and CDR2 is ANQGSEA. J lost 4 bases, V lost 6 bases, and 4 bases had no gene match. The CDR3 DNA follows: TGCAGCGTCGGACAGGGCGGCTATGGCTACACCTTC. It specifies CSVGQGGYGYTF.